This is a list of T cell receptor beta chains from one sample in a study of blood T cell repertoires in COVID-19. Clones were sequenced by immunoSEQ multiplex PCR, and TCRdb holds only the in-frame ones, with some missing. The sample carries hundreds of thousands of clones, about nine tenths recorded once. The sequenced material came from PBMCs or T cells enriched from blood (not recorded which). These receptor sequences come from a woman aged 40 to 50 who had recovered from COVID-19. Both conserved end residues are part of each CDR3. The order of the fields is J gene, D gene, V gene, clone size, CDR3 protein, CDR3 DNA. A D gene is named only where the DNA matches it firmly. Some rows mark clone size as missing; the rest say once, few, many or name a class of expanded clone.

j_call: TRBJ2-7
d_call: -
v_call: TRBV6-5
clone_size: -
cdr3_aa: CASSSGSASEQYF
cdr3_nt: TGTGCCAGCAGCTCAGGGTCAGCAAGCGAGCAGTACTTC

j_call: TRBJ2-7
d_call: TRBD1
v_call: TRBV19
clone_size: -
cdr3_aa: CASSIGGQGVYEQYF
cdr3_nt: TGTGCCAGTAGTATAGGGGGACAGGGAGTTTACGAGCAGTACTTC

j_call: TRBJ2-3
d_call: -
v_call: TRBV18
clone_size: -
cdr3_aa: CASSPPTAVGTDTQYF
cdr3_nt: TGTGCCAGCTCACCACCCACGGCGGTGGGCACAGATACGCAGTATTTT

j_call: TRBJ1-1
d_call: TRBD1
v_call: TRBV3-1/TRBV3-2
clone_size: -
cdr3_aa: CASSQEDRDVTEAFF
cdr3_nt: TGTGCCAGCAGCCAAGAGGACAGGGACGTCACTGAAGCTTTCTTT

j_call: TRBJ2-1
d_call: -
v_call: TRBV25-1
clone_size: -
cdr3_aa: CASSEFSSYNEQFF
cdr3_nt: TGTGCCAGCAGTGAATTCAGCTCCTACAATGAGCAGTTCTTC

j_call: TRBJ2-1
d_call: -
v_call: TRBV6-2/TRBV6-3
clone_size: -
cdr3_aa: CASSFVAGSIYNEQFF
cdr3_nt: TGTGCCAGCAGTTTTGTCGCGGGATCAATCTACAATGAGCAGTTCTTC

j_call: TRBJ1-2
d_call: -
v_call: TRBV24-1
clone_size: -
cdr3_aa: CATSDDSRGYTF
cdr3_nt: TGTGCCACCAGCGATGACAGTCGTGGCTACACCTTC

j_call: TRBJ1-3
d_call: -
v_call: TRBV18
clone_size: once
cdr3_aa: CASSPRGGGTDSSGNTIYF
cdr3_nt: TGTGCCAGCTCACCCAGAGGGGGGGGAACTGACAGCTCTGGAAACACCATATATTTT

j_call: TRBJ2-1
d_call: -
v_call: TRBV6-5
clone_size: once
cdr3_aa: CASSPLRGNEQFF
cdr3_nt: TGTGCCAGCAGCCCCCTTCGCGGAAATGAGCAGTTCTTC

j_call: TRBJ2-7
d_call: -
v_call: TRBV11-3
clone_size: -
cdr3_aa: CASSSPTGWDRITYEQYF
cdr3_nt: TGTGCCAGCAGCTCCCCCACAGGGTGGGATCGGATTACCTACGAGCAGTACTTC

j_call: TRBJ1-1
d_call: -
v_call: TRBV30
clone_size: -
cdr3_aa: CAWGTLDTEAFF
cdr3_nt: TGTGCCTGGGGGACGCTAGACACTGAAGCTTTCTTT

j_call: TRBJ2-7
d_call: TRBD2
v_call: TRBV20-1
clone_size: -
cdr3_aa: CSASSGTSGKVHEQYF
cdr3_nt: TGCAGTGCTAGTTCCGGGACTAGCGGGAAAGTCCACGAGCAGTACTTC

j_call: TRBJ2-2
d_call: TRBD2
v_call: TRBV14
clone_size: -
cdr3_aa: CASSRRLAGVGELFF
cdr3_nt: TGTGCCAGCAGCAGGCGGCTAGCGGGAGTTGGGGAGCTGTTTTTT

j_call: TRBJ1-1
d_call: TRBD1
v_call: TRBV2
clone_size: -
cdr3_aa: CASTATDRSRNTEAFF
cdr3_nt: TGTGCCAGCACCGCCACGGACAGGTCGCGGAACACTGAAGCTTTCTTT

j_call: TRBJ2-2
d_call: TRBD1
v_call: TRBV7-8
clone_size: -
cdr3_aa: CASSLQGAGGELFF
cdr3_nt: TGTGCCAGCAGCTTACAGGGGGCAGGCGGGGAGCTGTTTTTT

j_call: TRBJ1-2
d_call: TRBD1
v_call: TRBV4-1
clone_size: few
cdr3_aa: CASSRILDRGGGYTF
cdr3_nt: TGCGCCAGCAGCCGGATCCTGGACAGGGGAGGTGGCTACACCTTC

j_call: TRBJ1-4
d_call: TRBD1
v_call: TRBV2
clone_size: -
cdr3_aa: CASSATGEANEKLFF
cdr3_nt: TGTGCCAGCAGCGCCACAGGGGAAGCTAATGAAAAACTGTTTTTT

j_call: TRBJ1-2
d_call: -
v_call: TRBV19
clone_size: -
cdr3_aa: CASSIFRGGYTF
cdr3_nt: TGTGCCAGTAGTATATTTCGGGGTGGCTACACCTTC

j_call: TRBJ2-7
d_call: -
v_call: TRBV7-3
clone_size: -
cdr3_aa: CASSPGGGTSEQYF
cdr3_nt: TGTGCCAGCAGCCCCGGCGGAGGGACGTCCGAGCAGTACTTC

j_call: TRBJ1-2
d_call: -
v_call: TRBV13
clone_size: -
cdr3_aa: CASRKRQTRFSNYGYTF
cdr3_nt: TGTGCCAGCAGGAAGAGACAGACACGCTTCTCCAACTATGGCTACACCTTC

j_call: TRBJ2-3
d_call: TRBD1
v_call: TRBV10-3
clone_size: -
cdr3_aa: CAISESRAGQGGTDTQYF
cdr3_nt: TGTGCCATCAGTGAGTCGCGGGCAGGACAGGGCGGCACAGATACGCAGTATTTT

j_call: TRBJ1-4
d_call: -
v_call: TRBV28
clone_size: -
cdr3_aa: CASSSKPRGFHEKLFF
cdr3_nt: TGTGCCAGCAGTTCCAAACCCAGGGGATTTCATGAAAAACTGTTTTTT

j_call: TRBJ1-1
d_call: -
v_call: TRBV5-1
clone_size: -
cdr3_aa: CASSLGTGSVMNTEAFF
cdr3_nt: TGCGCCAGCAGCTTGGGGACGGGGAGTGTCATGAACACTGAAGCTTTCTTT

j_call: TRBJ1-5
d_call: -
v_call: TRBV6-5
clone_size: -
cdr3_aa: CASRSTGGSNQPQHF
cdr3_nt: TGTGCCAGCAGGTCTACAGGCGGAAGCAATCAGCCCCAGCATTTT

j_call: TRBJ1-5
d_call: -
v_call: TRBV7-9
clone_size: -
cdr3_aa: CASSSNDRKPQHF
cdr3_nt: TGTGCCAGCAGCTCCAACGACAGAAAGCCCCAGCATTTT

j_call: TRBJ2-7
d_call: -
v_call: TRBV10-3
clone_size: once
cdr3_aa: CAISESRPGQNEQYF
cdr3_nt: TGTGCCATCAGTGAGTCCCGGCCGGGACAAAACGAGCAGTACTTC

j_call: TRBJ1-6
d_call: -
v_call: TRBV30
clone_size: -
cdr3_aa: CAYTSNSPLHF
cdr3_nt: TGTGCCTATACCAGTAATTCACCCCTCCACTTT

j_call: TRBJ2-1
d_call: -
v_call: TRBV5-1
clone_size: -
cdr3_aa: CASSLVPEFYNEQFF
cdr3_nt: TGCGCCAGCAGCTTGGTTCCAGAATTCTACAATGAGCAGTTCTTC

j_call: TRBJ2-1
d_call: -
v_call: TRBV6-5
clone_size: -
cdr3_aa: CASSLGGSGDNEQFF
cdr3_nt: TGTGCCAGTTCCCTCGGCGGGTCGGGGGACAATGAGCAGTTCTTC

j_call: TRBJ2-2
d_call: TRBD1
v_call: TRBV18
clone_size: -
cdr3_aa: CASSPDRGGNTGELFF
cdr3_nt: TGTGCCAGCTCACCCGACAGGGGCGGGAACACCGGGGAGCTGTTTTTT

j_call: TRBJ1-4
d_call: TRBD1
v_call: TRBV7-2
clone_size: -
cdr3_aa: CASSLARTGGSNEKLFF
cdr3_nt: TGTGCCAGCAGCTTAGCGAGGACAGGGGGGTCTAATGAAAAACTGTTTTTT

j_call: TRBJ2-2
d_call: -
v_call: TRBV15
clone_size: -
cdr3_aa: CATDVGDTNTGELFF
cdr3_nt: TGTGCCACCGATGTGGGGGACACGAACACCGGGGAGCTGTTTTTT

j_call: TRBJ2-2
d_call: TRBD1
v_call: TRBV10-3
clone_size: -
cdr3_aa: CAINSPGQGLGELFF
cdr3_nt: TGTGCCATCAATAGCCCGGGACAGGGTCTTGGGGAGCTGTTTTTT

j_call: TRBJ1-2
d_call: TRBD1
v_call: TRBV30
clone_size: -
cdr3_aa: CAWSSGTGGFGYTF
cdr3_nt: TGTGCCTGGAGCTCCGGGACAGGGGGCTTTGGCTACACCTTC

j_call: TRBJ1-1
d_call: -
v_call: TRBV18
clone_size: -
cdr3_aa: CASSQGRDTEAFF
cdr3_nt: TGTGCCAGCTCACAGGGGAGGGACACTGAAGCTTTCTTT

j_call: TRBJ2-7
d_call: -
v_call: TRBV27
clone_size: -
cdr3_aa: CASSLRGHPYEQYF
cdr3_nt: TGTGCCAGCAGTTTGCGGGGCCATCCCTACGAGCAGTACTTC

j_call: TRBJ2-1
d_call: TRBD1
v_call: TRBV27
clone_size: -
cdr3_aa: CASSLGTGAYNEQFF
cdr3_nt: TGTGCCAGCAGTCTCGGGACAGGGGCGTACAATGAGCAGTTCTTC

j_call: TRBJ1-2
d_call: -
v_call: TRBV5-1
clone_size: -
cdr3_aa: CASSIDSYGYTF
cdr3_nt: TGCGCCAGCAGCATCGACAGCTATGGCTACACCTTC

j_call: TRBJ2-5
d_call: -
v_call: TRBV18
clone_size: few
cdr3_aa: CASSPSGGAQETQYF
cdr3_nt: TGTGCCAGCTCACCGAGTGGCGGAGCCCAAGAGACCCAGTACTTC

j_call: TRBJ2-2
d_call: TRBD2
v_call: TRBV19
clone_size: -
cdr3_aa: CASNPLAGSTGELFF
cdr3_nt: TGTGCCAGTAATCCACTAGCGGGATCGACCGGGGAGCTGTTTTTT

j_call: TRBJ1-5
d_call: -
v_call: TRBV2
clone_size: -
cdr3_aa: CASHGQSSNQPQHF
cdr3_nt: TGTGCCAGCCACGGACAGAGTAGCAATCAGCCCCAGCATTTT

j_call: TRBJ1-1
d_call: TRBD1
v_call: TRBV28
clone_size: -
cdr3_aa: CASISPGTGNTEAFF
cdr3_nt: TGTGCCAGCATTAGTCCCGGGACAGGGAACACTGAAGCTTTCTTT

j_call: TRBJ2-1
d_call: -
v_call: TRBV2
clone_size: once
cdr3_aa: CASSEDPGKKGYNEQFF
cdr3_nt: TGTGCCAGCAGTGAAGATCCGGGGAAAAAAGGCTACAATGAGCAGTTCTTC

j_call: TRBJ2-1
d_call: TRBD2
v_call: TRBV7-3
clone_size: -
cdr3_aa: CASSPTSAGENEQFF
cdr3_nt: TGTGCCAGCAGCCCGACTAGCGCGGGGGAAAATGAGCAGTTCTTC

j_call: TRBJ2-4
d_call: -
v_call: TRBV28
clone_size: -
cdr3_aa: CASSLIAGAKGAKNIQYF
cdr3_nt: TGTGCCAGCAGTTTAATTGCAGGGGCCAAGGGGGCCAAAAACATTCAGTACTTC

j_call: TRBJ1-2
d_call: TRBD1
v_call: TRBV6-1
clone_size: -
cdr3_aa: CASSEPTGGAYGYTF
cdr3_nt: TGTGCCAGCAGTGAACCTACAGGGGGCGCCTATGGCTACACCTTC

j_call: TRBJ1-5
d_call: -
v_call: TRBV15
clone_size: -
cdr3_aa: CATSLGQLNQPQHF
cdr3_nt: TGTGCCACCAGCCTAGGACAGCTTAATCAGCCCCAGCATTTT

j_call: TRBJ2-7
d_call: TRBD2
v_call: TRBV2
clone_size: -
cdr3_aa: CASSEAGTSGAEQYF
cdr3_nt: TGTGCCAGCAGTGAAGCCGGGACTAGTGGGGCCGAGCAGTACTTC